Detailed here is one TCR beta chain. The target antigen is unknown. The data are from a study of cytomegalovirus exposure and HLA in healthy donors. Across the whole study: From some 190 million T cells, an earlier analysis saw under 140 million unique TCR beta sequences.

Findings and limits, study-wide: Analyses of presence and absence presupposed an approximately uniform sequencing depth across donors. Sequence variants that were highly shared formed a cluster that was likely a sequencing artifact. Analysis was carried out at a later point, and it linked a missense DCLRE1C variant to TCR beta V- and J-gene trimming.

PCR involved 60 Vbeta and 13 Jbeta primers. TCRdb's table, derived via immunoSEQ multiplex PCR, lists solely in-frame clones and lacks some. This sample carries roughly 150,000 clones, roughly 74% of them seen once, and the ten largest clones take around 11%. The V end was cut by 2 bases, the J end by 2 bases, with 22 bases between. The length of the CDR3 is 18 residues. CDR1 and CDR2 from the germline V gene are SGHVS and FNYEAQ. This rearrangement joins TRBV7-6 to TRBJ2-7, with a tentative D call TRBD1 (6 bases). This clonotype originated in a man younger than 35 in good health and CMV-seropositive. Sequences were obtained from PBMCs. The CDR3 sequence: CASSLFVQGIANAYEQYF. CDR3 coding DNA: TGTGCCAGCAGCTTATTTGTACAGGGCATCGCGAATGCCTACGAGCAGTACTTC.